The clone carrying this T cell receptor (beta chain) is a singleton in its sample. Its target is not known. The J segment lost 10 bases and the V segment lost 7 bases, leaving 8 bases of the junction unmatched. CDR1 and CDR2 (germline): SGHTA, FQGNSA. The CDR3 runs 14 residues. Some clones are missing from TCRdb's copy, which holds only in-frame ones; the method was immunoSEQ multiplex PCR. The sample holds approximately 56,000 clones, over 80% seen once. This sample was taken from a study of memory CD4+ T cells and cytomegalovirus serostatus. General study points: About 40% of the roughly 160 known CMV-associated TCRbeta sequences appeared in CD4+ memory.

Single viable CD3+CD4+CD8-CD45RO+ cells were sorted as the memory CD4+ T cells. The gene calls are TRBV7-2 and TRBJ2-1; 12 bases align to TRBD2. The sample comprised memory CD4+ T cells from blood. The TCR comes from an adult in good health and CMV-seronegative. CDR3 sequence: CASTVTSGGGEQFF. The DNA of the CDR3 is TGTGCCAGCACCGTGACTAGCGGGGGCGGGGAGCAGTTCTTC. The complete variable domain, with remaining parts taken from reference TRBV7-2 and TRBJ2-1, reads GAGVSQSPSNKVTEKGKDVELRCDPISGHTALYWYRQSLGQGLEFLIYFQGNSAPDKSGLPSDRFSAERTGGSVSTLTIQRTQQEDSAVYLCASTVTSGGGEQFFGPGTRLTVL.